The present T cell receptor (beta chain) was sequenced within a study of blood T cell repertoires in COVID-19. Study summary: The United States, Italy and Spain supplied acute and convalescent COVID-19 samples.

CDR1 is SGHAT and CDR2 is FQNNGV in the germline V gene. The CDR3 is made up of 15 amino acids. On this clone: A read error may produce the germline difference seen at one junction end.

The data were produced by immunoSEQ multiplex PCR, yet TCRdb's version contains in-frame clones alone and is incomplete. The repertoire holds more than 150,000 clones, about 87% seen once, with roughly 2.6% in the top ten. Sequencing input: peripheral blood. The V call is TRBV11-2, the J call TRBJ2-5; 11 nucleotides match TRBD2. The receptor was isolated from a man aged 40-49 years with active or convalescent COVID-19. CDR3: CASSLEGTSGETQYF. CDR3 nucleotides: TGTGCCAGCAGCCTAGAAGGGACTAGCGGTGAGACCCAGTACTTC.